The present entry profiles one T cell receptor (beta chain) with its context. What it binds is unknown. Primers: 60 Vbeta forward and 13 Jbeta reverse. Only in-frame clones appear in the TCRdb table, and some are missing; sequencing was by immunoSEQ multiplex PCR. The repertoire holds 120,000 or so clones, with roughly 80% as singletons. The V and J ends lost 3 bases and 2 bases, in that order; junction bases with no gene match: 5. The CDR3 runs to 17 residues. CDR1 is SGHTA and CDR2 is FQGNSA in the germline V gene. The sample is drawn from a study of cytomegalovirus exposure and HLA in healthy donors. Broader study findings: It was taken for granted in presence/absence analyses that sequencing depth across donors was roughly uniform. Researchers catalogued under 200 TCR beta chains as cytomegalovirus-associated. In a later analysis, V- and J-gene trimming of beta chains associated with a DCLRE1C missense variant, replicated independently.

The sample consisted of PBMCs. This chain joins TRBV7-2 and TRBJ2-5, with TRBD2 identical over 14 bases. This TCR came from a man in his late teens or twenties in good health and CMV-seropositive. CDR3 bases: TGTGCCAGCAGCTTTAGACTAGCGGGGGGGGAGCAAGAGACCCAGTACTTC. Its translation: CASSFRLAGGEQETQYF. The whole variable domain, filled in from reference TRBV7-2 and TRBJ2-5, reads GAGVSQSPSNKVTEKGKDVELRCDPISGHTALYWYRQSLGQGLEFLIYFQGNSAPDKSGLPSDRFSAERTGGSVSTLTIQRTQQEDSAVYLCASSFRLAGGEQETQYFGPGTRLLVL.